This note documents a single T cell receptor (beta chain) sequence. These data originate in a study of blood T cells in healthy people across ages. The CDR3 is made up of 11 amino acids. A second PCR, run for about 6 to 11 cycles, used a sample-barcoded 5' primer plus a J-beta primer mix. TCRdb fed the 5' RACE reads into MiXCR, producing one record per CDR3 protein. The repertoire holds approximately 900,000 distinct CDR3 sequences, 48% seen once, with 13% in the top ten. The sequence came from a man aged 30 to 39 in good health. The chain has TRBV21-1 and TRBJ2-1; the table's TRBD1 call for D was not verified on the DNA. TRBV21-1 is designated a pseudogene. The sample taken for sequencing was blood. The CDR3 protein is CASSEGGQQFF. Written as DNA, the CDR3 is TGTGCCAGCAGCGAGGGGGGTCAGCAGTTCTTC.